Below, 26 T cell receptor beta chains from the same sample are listed, as sequenced in a study of cytomegalovirus exposure and HLA in healthy donors. Here immunoSEQ multiplex PCR was the method, and the copy in TCRdb shows in-frame clones only, minus some. Of around 120,000 clones listed, roughly 90% were seen once; the top ten hold 1.5% to 2%. The sequencing input was PBMCs. The receptor set was obtained from a woman younger than 35 in good health and CMV-seronegative.

V is TRBV7-9 and J is TRBJ2-7, with D perhaps matching TRBD1 (5 bases). Trimming shortened V by 4 bases and J by 2 bases, and 15 bases separated the two germline ends. Germline V gene sequence: CDR1 SEHNR, CDR2 FQNEAQ (reference sequence). CDR3 length: 15 amino acids. CDR3 sequence (DNA): TGTGCCAGCAGCTCCAGCCGTCAGGGAACCTACGAGCAGTACTTC. This sequence encodes CASSSSRQGTYEQYF.

The rearrangement joins TRBV5-1 to TRBJ2-7, with 11 positions matching TRBD2. The V segment lost 5 bases and the J segment 6 bases; nucleotides outside the gene matches: 7. There are 14 residues in the CDR3. The V gene's germline CDR1 is SGHRS and CDR2 YFSETQ. CDR3 sequence reads: CASSTTSGSLEQYF. CDR3 in DNA: TGCGCCAGCAGTACAACTAGCGGGAGCCTCGAGCAGTACTTC. The full variable domain, completed using reference TRBV5-1 and TRBJ2-7, is KAGVTQTPRYLIKTRGQQVTLSCSPISGHRSVSWYQQTPGQGLQFLFEYFSETQRNKGNFPGRFSGRQFSNSRSEMNVSTLELGDSALYLCASSTTSGSLEQYFGPGTRLTVT.

The chain has TRBV13 and TRBJ2-1, with 10 bases lining up with TRBD2. Germline V gene lookup returns CDR1 PRHDT and CDR2 FYEKMQ (reference sequence). CDR3 length: 15 amino acids. V was clipped by 4 bases and J by 8 bases; unmatched bases: 8. CDR3 DNA: TGTGCCAGCAGCTCCACGGGACTAGCGAGTCATGAGCAGTTCTTC. It is translated as CASSSTGLASHEQFF.

This rearrangement joins TRBV4-3 to TRBJ2-7; no clear D. The CDR3 has 13 residues. V lost 0 bases and J lost 7, with 10 bases in between. Germline lookup yields CDR1 LGHNA and CDR2 YSLEER. The CDR3 is CASSQDLSREQYF. The DNA of the CDR3 is TGCGCCAGCAGCCAAGATTTGAGCCGGGAGCAGTACTTC.

V usage is TRBV30 and J usage is TRBJ1-5; D uncertain. This CDR3 is built from 14 residues. V was trimmed by 2 bases and J by 4 bases, leaving 12 bases between them. Germline V lookup: CDR1 GTSNPN, CDR2 SVGIG (reference sequence). The CDR3 sequence: CAWSTAPPNQPQHF. The CDR3 nucleotides read TGTGCCTGGAGTACAGCCCCACCAAATCAGCCCCAGCATTTT.

This clone was counted between two and nine times. The V call is TRBV5-6, the J call TRBJ2-7, with TRBD2 as a possible D gene (6 bases). V lost 0 bases, J lost 4 bases, and 20 bases lay in between. There are 17 residues in the CDR3. Germline CDR1 and CDR2: SGHDT and YYEEEE. The CDR3 DNA follows: TGTGCCAGCAGCTTGGGAACCTGGACGGGAGAAGGATACGAGCAGTACTTC. It specifies CASSLGTWTGEGYEQYF.

The chain uses TRBV14 and TRBJ2-1; no firm D call. The CDR3 covers 15 residues. V lost 3 bases and J lost 6, with 15 bases in between. Germline CDR1 and CDR2: SGHDN and FVKESK. The CDR3 protein is CASSQRLKRINEQFF. In nucleotides, the CDR3 is TGTGCCAGCAGCCAGAGACTCAAGAGGATCAATGAGCAGTTCTTC.

The CDR3 is CASSLSPSGYEQYF. The CDR3 DNA sequence: TGTGCCAGCAGTTTATCGCCTAGCGGATACGAGCAGTACTTC. V gene TRBV27 combines with J gene TRBJ2-7, with 7 bases matching TRBD2. This CDR3 region has 14 residues. V lost 0 bases and J lost 4; bases outside the gene matches: 3. Per the germline V gene, CDR1 is MNHEY and CDR2 is SMNVEV (reference sequence).

The chain employs TRBV19 and TRBJ2-7; D may be TRBD2 (5 bases). V shed 3 bases and J shed 5 bases, with 14 bases lying between them. CDR1 and CDR2 from the germline V gene are LNHDA and SQIVND (reference sequence). The CDR3 spans 14 residues. The CDR3 bases are TGTGCCAGTAGTATCGCCCGGGGTCCCCACGAGCAGTACTTC. Protein: CASSIARGPHEQYF.

This clone appeared a single time. This chain joins TRBV6-4 and TRBJ2-1, with 10 bases identical to TRBD2. The trim removed 7 bases at V and 6 bases at J, leaving 12 bases unmatched. The germline V gene encodes CDR1 MRHNA and CDR2 SNTAGT. The CDR3 consists of 16 residues. DNA of the CDR3: TGTGCCAGCACAAACCCCCCTAGCGGGAGTGGCAATGAGCAGTTCTTC. Its protein is CASTNPPSGSGNEQFF.

This clone was seen only a few times. This chain uses TRBV30 with TRBJ2-6; D ambiguous. V shed 2 bases and J shed 0 bases, with 11 bases lying between them. The germline CDR1 and CDR2 sequences are GTSNPN and SVGIG (reference sequence). The CDR3 covers 16 residues. The CDR3 spells CAWSSQAISGANVLTF. CDR3 nucleotide sequence: TGTGCCTGGAGTTCCCAGGCTATCTCTGGGGCCAACGTCCTGACTTTC.

V is TRBV11-2 and J is TRBJ2-4, with D perhaps TRBD2 (5 bases). V was shortened by 0 bases and J by 0 bases, with 9 bases between the two germline ends. The CDR3 runs to 16 residues. The germline V gene encodes CDR1 SGHAT and CDR2 FQNNGV. Here the CDR3 DNA reads TGTGCCAGCAGCTTAGATCTAGCTCGAGCCAAAAACATTCAGTACTTC. It specifies CASSLDLARAKNIQYF. The full variable domain, completed using reference TRBV11-2 and TRBJ2-4, is EAGVAQSPRYKIIEKRQSVAFWCNPISGHATLYWYQQILGQGPKLLIQFQNNGVVDDSQLPKDRFSAERLKGVDSTLKIQPAKLEDSAVYLCASSLDLARAKNIQYFGAGTRLSVL.

This chain connects TRBV30 to TRBJ1-1, with 9 bases identical to TRBD1. Germline V gene data show CDR1 as GTSNPN and CDR2 as SVGIG (reference sequence). CDR3 length: 17 amino acids. The J segment lost 3 bases and the V segment lost 5 bases, leaving 16 bases of the junction unmatched. The CDR3: CAWATHQHRGPHTEAFF. CDR3 in DNA: TGTGCCTGGGCCACACACCAACACAGGGGGCCCCACACTGAAGCTTTCTTT. Supplemented by reference TRBV30 and TRBJ1-1, the full variable domain reads SQTIHQWPATLVQPVGSPLSLECTVEGTSNPNLYWYRQAAGRGLQLLFYSVGIGQISSEVPQNLSASRPQDRQFILSSKKLLLSDSGFYLCAWATHQHRGPHTEAFFGQGTRLTVV.

V usage is TRBV18 and J usage is TRBJ2-2, with D possibly being TRBD2 (6 bases). CDR1 is KGHSH and CDR2 is LQKENI in the germline V gene. The CDR3 runs 16 residues. Trimming removed 3 bases at V and 3 bases at J, with 14 bases between. CDR3 protein: CASSPRSGLYTGELFF. CDR3 nucleotide sequence: TGTGCCAGCTCACCGCGATCGGGACTGTACACCGGGGAGCTGTTTTTT.

This clone was observed a single time. The chain employs TRBV15 and TRBJ2-3, with a tentative D call TRBD2 (6 bases). From germline, CDR1 is LNHNV and CDR2 YYDKDF (reference sequence). V lost 5 bases to trimming and J lost 0 bases, with 18 bases between them. CDR3 length equals 17 residues. CDR3 region: CATSRAIAVPSTDTQYF. The CDR3 DNA sequence: TGTGCCACCAGCCGAGCTATAGCGGTGCCTAGCACAGATACGCAGTATTTT. The variable domain in full, with the rest retrieved from reference TRBV15 and TRBJ2-3, is DAMVIQNPRYQVTQFGKPVTLSCSQTLNHNVMYWYQQKSSQAPKLLFHYYDKDFNNEADTPDNFQSRRPNTSFCFLDIRSPGLGDTAMYLCATSRAIAVPSTDTQYFGPGTRLTVL.

This rearrangement joins TRBV5-4 to TRBJ2-7, with TRBD2 matching over 7 bases. Germline assignment: CDR1 SGHNT and CDR2 YYREEE (reference sequence). With V trimmed by 0 bases and J by 5 bases, 8 bases remained unmatched. There are 15 residues in the CDR3. In DNA form, the CDR3 reads TGTGCCAGCAGCTTGGATCGCGGGAGTCGCCACGAGCAGTACTTC. Translated: CASSLDRGSRHEQYF.

The V gene is TRBV7-2, the J gene TRBJ2-7, with D perhaps matching TRBD2 (6 bases). The CDR3 runs to 15 residues. CDR1 SGHTA and CDR2 FQGNSA come from the germline V gene. The germline V and J ends were trimmed by 5 bases and 7 bases, with 21 bases remaining between them. CDR3 amino acids: CASSPTYAGSLEQYF. CDR3 sequence (DNA): TGTGCCAGCAGCCCGACTTATGCCGGGAGTCTTGAGCAGTACTTC.

This rearrangement joins TRBV6-4 to TRBJ1-1; 7 bases fit TRBD1. Germline values: CDR1 MRHNA, CDR2 SNTAGT. J was trimmed by 2 bases and V by 2 bases; bases with no gene match: 2. The CDR3 extends over 14 amino acids. CDR3 nucleotides: TGTGCCAGCAGTGACGGGGACAGCAACACTGAAGCTTTCTTT. Its translation is CASSDGDSNTEAFF.

This rearrangement joins TRBV6-6 to TRBJ2-5; D unresolved. The germline gives CDR1 MNHNY, CDR2 SVGAGI (reference sequence). The CDR3 spans 14 residues. Trimming shortened V by 0 bases and J by 0 bases, and 5 bases separated the two germline ends. CDR3 nucleotides: TGTGCCAGCAGTTACTCAGAGTACCAAGAGACCCAGTACTTC. Amino acid sequence: CASSYSEYQETQYF.

The rearrangement links TRBV27 to TRBJ2-7; D uncertain. V was shortened by 2 bases and J by 2 bases, with 10 bases between the two germline ends. Germline-derived CDR1 and CDR2 are MNHEY and SMNVEV (reference sequence). This CDR3 is built from 14 residues. The CDR3: CASSLIPGPYEQYF. As DNA, the CDR3 is TGTGCCAGCAGTTTAATCCCAGGCCCCTACGAGCAGTACTTC.

The genes are TRBV5-1 and TRBJ2-2, with D uncertain. V shed 4 bases and J shed 5 bases, with 9 bases lying between them. CDR3 length: 13 amino acids. Germline assignment: CDR1 SGHRS and CDR2 YFSETQ. The CDR3 spells CASSIRTTGELFF. The CDR3 DNA follows: TGCGCCAGCAGCATCCGTACAACCGGGGAGCTGTTTTTT. Drawing the rest from reference TRBV5-1 and TRBJ2-2, the complete variable domain is KAGVTQTPRYLIKTRGQQVTLSCSPISGHRSVSWYQQTPGQGLQFLFEYFSETQRNKGNFPGRFSGRQFSNSRSEMNVSTLELGDSALYLCASSIRTTGELFFGEGSRLTVL.

The J gene is TRBJ1-2, the V gene TRBV6-1, with D possibly matching TRBD1 (6 bases). This CDR3 comprises 15 residues. Germline V gene sequence: CDR1 MNHNS, CDR2 SASEGT. Trimming shortened V by 0 bases and J by 2 bases, and 10 bases separated the two germline ends. DNA for the CDR3: TGTGCCAGCAGTGAAGCTGCAGGGACAAACTATGGCTACACCTTC. It specifies CASSEAAGTNYGYTF.

The chain recombines TRBV11-2 with TRBJ2-7; 11 nucleotides align to TRBD1. Germline V gene sequence: CDR1 SGHAT, CDR2 FQNNGV. Germline trimming cut 6 bases from V and 1 base from J; bases unmatched to any gene: 8. There are 16 residues in the CDR3. CDR3 residues: CASRTPGTGGSYEQYF. DNA for the CDR3: TGTGCCAGCAGGACCCCCGGGACAGGGGGATCCTACGAGCAGTACTTC.

CDR3 region: CASSYGGGVHEQFF. CDR3 sequence (DNA): TGTGCCAGCAGTTACGGCGGGGGGGTCCATGAGCAGTTCTTC. The chain recombines TRBV6-5 with TRBJ2-1; TRBD2 matches 9 bases. Per germline, CDR1 MNHEY and CDR2 SVGAGI. V lost 2 bases, J lost 8 bases, and 4 bases stayed unmatched. The CDR3 spans 14 residues.

The J gene is TRBJ1-1, the V gene TRBV21-1; TRBD1 reflects the table's D call only, with no check against the DNA. TRBV21-1 is deemed a pseudogene. This CDR3 region has 19 residues. CDR3 nucleotides: TGTGCCAGCAGCAAAGTTGTTGGGGCCTCCTCGGGCATGAACACTGAAGCTTTCTTT. This gives the protein CASSKVVGASSGMNTEAFF.

The genes are TRBV19 and TRBJ2-1, with 10 bases aligning to TRBD2. Germline-derived CDR1 and CDR2 are LNHDA and SQIVND (reference sequence). The V and J ends lost 3 bases and 7 bases, in that order; junction bases with no gene match: 9. The CDR3 is made up of 16 amino acids. CDR3 amino acids: CASSILAGDILNEQFF. Here the CDR3 DNA reads TGTGCCAGTAGTATTCTAGCGGGAGATATCCTTAATGAGCAGTTCTTC.